This is a list of T cell receptor beta chains from one sample in a study of blood T cell repertoires in COVID-19. TCRdb's table, derived via immunoSEQ multiplex PCR, lists solely in-frame clones and lacks some. The table records roughly 480,000 clones, approximately 92% of them present only once. Input material: peripheral blood. The receptors were sampled from a man aged 18 to 29 with COVID-19, enrolled during active disease. Both conserved end residues are part of each CDR3. The D gene is left open where the match is weak. Clone size is not always given. Where it is, it says once, few, many or a class for expanded clones.

j_gene,v_gene,abundance,d_gene,CDR3aa,CDR3nt
TRBJ2-7,TRBV18,-,TRBD1,CASSLLYPPGQGDSYEQYF,TGTGCCAGCTCACTCCTTTACCCCCCGGGACAGGGAGACTCCTACGAGCAGTACTTC
TRBJ2-1,TRBV9,-,-,CASSVFYRHNEQFF,TGTGCCAGCAGCGTATTTTACAGACACAATGAGCAGTTCTTC
TRBJ2-3,TRBV5-4,-,TRBD2,CASSWPGASGATDTQYF,TGTGCCAGCAGCTGGCCCGGGGCTAGCGGGGCCACAGATACGCAGTATTTT
TRBJ2-3,TRBV27,few,TRBD2,CASSEGTSPDTQYF,TGTGCCAGCAGTGAGGGGACTAGCCCAGATACGCAGTATTTT
TRBJ2-7,TRBV27,-,TRBD1,CASRGTVHYEQYF,TGTGCCAGCAGGGGGACAGTTCACTACGAGCAGTACTTC
TRBJ1-3,TRBV11-2,-,-,CASSQDGASGNTIYF,TGTGCCAGCAGCCAAGACGGAGCCTCTGGAAACACCATATATTTT
TRBJ2-7,TRBV11-2,-,TRBD1,CASSVTGTGSGEQYF,TGTGCCAGCAGCGTGACCGGGACAGGGTCTGGAGAGCAGTACTTC
TRBJ1-4,TRBV19,-,-,CASSIWGANEKLFF,TGTGCCAGTAGTATTTGGGGGGCTAATGAAAAACTGTTTTTT
TRBJ1-2,TRBV6-5,-,-,CASSYSWGVGNYGYTF,TGTGCCAGCAGTTACTCTTGGGGCGTAGGTAACTATGGCTACACCTTC
TRBJ2-5,TRBV11-2,once,TRBD1,CASSLGGGQGQETQYF,TGTGCCAGCAGCTTAGGGGGTGGACAGGGACAAGAGACCCAGTACTTC
TRBJ1-2,TRBV5-4,-,-,CASSFKGAGYGYTF,TGTGCCAGCAGCTTTAAAGGAGCCGGCTATGGCTACACCTTC
TRBJ1-2,TRBV19,-,TRBD1,CASSTRPGTGTQALGYGYTF,TGTGCCAGTAGTACCCGTCCCGGGACAGGGACCCAAGCCCTTGGCTATGGCTACACCTTC
TRBJ2-3,TRBV11-2,once,TRBD2,CASSLVAGGPSSTDTQYF,TGTGCCAGCAGCTTAGTCGCGGGAGGGCCCTCTAGCACAGATACGCAGTATTTT
TRBJ1-5,TRBV12-5,-,-,CASGLGLQFDQPQHF,TGTGCTAGTGGTTTGGGTTTACAGTTCGATCAGCCCCAGCATTTT
TRBJ2-1,TRBV27,-,TRBD2,CASRGLAGGYNEQFF,TGTGCCAGCAGAGGACTAGCGGGAGGTTACAATGAGCAGTTCTTC
TRBJ1-5,TRBV19,-,-,CASGGRVSNQPQHF,TGTGCCAGTGGCGGTCGGGTTAGCAATCAGCCCCAGCATTTT
TRBJ1-4,TRBV9,-,TRBD1,CASSEGQGSEKLFF,TGTGCCAGCAGCGAGGGACAGGGTTCTGAAAAACTGTTTTTT
TRBJ2-5,TRBV11-3,-,TRBD1,CASSLWGTGLQETQYF,TGTGCCAGCAGCTTGTGGGGGACAGGGTTACAGGAGACCCAGTACTTC
TRBJ2-6,TRBV5-1,-,-,CASSAWNGASGANVLTF,TGCGCCAGCAGCGCGTGGAATGGGGCCTCTGGGGCCAACGTCCTGACTTTC
TRBJ2-1,TRBV12-3/TRBV12-4,once,-,CASSSGSRKQFF,TGTGCCAGCAGTTCAGGCAGCCGAAAGCAGTTCTTC
TRBJ2-2,TRBV28,-,-,CAAGTRGTGELFF,TGTGCCGCCGGGACTCGAGGGACCGGGGAGCTGTTTTTT
TRBJ1-2,TRBV7-9,-,TRBD1,CASRDRGRYTF,TGTGCCAGCAGAGACAGGGGCCGCTACACCTTC
TRBJ2-7,TRBV11-3,-,TRBD1,CASSLGTGTYEQYF,TGTGCCAGCAGCTTGGGGACAGGGACCTACGAGCAGTACTTC
TRBJ1-2,TRBV19,-,TRBD1,CASSMGSRDSQQGYTF,TGTGCCAGTAGTATGGGGTCCCGGGACAGCCAACAGGGCTACACCTTC
TRBJ2-3,TRBV15,-,-,CATSPGAGFFSTDTQYF,TGTGCCACCAGTCCCGGGGCGGGGTTCTTTAGCACAGATACGCAGTATTTT
TRBJ1-4,TRBV7-9,-,-,CASSLVTGEVEKLFF,TGTGCCAGCAGCTTAGTTACGGGGGAGGTTGAAAAACTGTTTTTT
TRBJ2-7,TRBV10-1,-,-,CASSDSYEQYF,TGCGCCAGCAGTGATAGCTACGAGCAGTACTTC